This is a list of T cell receptor beta chains from one sample in a study of blood T cell repertoires in COVID-19. Sequencing was performed with immunoSEQ multiplex PCR; in TCRdb, only in-frame clones are kept and a portion is missing. The sample records 110,000 to 150,000 clones, 65% to 80% being singletons. Sequencing was carried out using peripheral blood. The source of these receptors is a man aged 55 to 70 with acute or convalescent COVID-19. The CDR3 runs from the conserved cysteine through the conserved F or W. A D gene is named only where the DNA matches it firmly.

d_call: TRBD1
v_call: TRBV5-1
j_call: TRBJ2-7
cdr3_nt: TGCGCCAGCAGCACGCAAGGACAGGGGGGAGTGGACGAGCAGTACTTC
cdr3_aa: CASSTQGQGGVDEQYF

d_call: .
v_call: TRBV6-5
j_call: TRBJ1-3
cdr3_nt: TGTGCCAGCTGGGGCGGAAACACCATATATTTT
cdr3_aa: CASWGGNTIYF

d_call: TRBD1
v_call: TRBV4-3
j_call: TRBJ1-4
cdr3_nt: TGCGCCAGCAGCCAAGAGGGACAGGGTCTCGAAAAACTGTTTTTT
cdr3_aa: CASSQEGQGLEKLFF

d_call: TRBD2
v_call: TRBV20-1
j_call: TRBJ2-2
cdr3_nt: TGCAGTGCTAGTACCCTAGCGGGAGACACCGGGGAGCTGTTTTTT
cdr3_aa: CSASTLAGDTGELFF

d_call: TRBD1
v_call: TRBV18
j_call: TRBJ1-5
cdr3_nt: TGTGCCAGCTCACAGACAGGGCATCAGCCCCAGCATTTT
cdr3_aa: CASSQTGHQPQHF

d_call: TRBD1
v_call: TRBV19
j_call: TRBJ2-7
cdr3_nt: TGTGCCAGTAGTCTTCCGGACAGGGCCCACGAGCAGTACTTC
cdr3_aa: CASSLPDRAHEQYF

d_call: .
v_call: TRBV10-3
j_call: TRBJ2-7
cdr3_nt: TGTGCCATCAGTGAGGCCGGGACATTGTACGAGCAGTACTTC
cdr3_aa: CAISEAGTLYEQYF

d_call: .
v_call: TRBV7-9
j_call: TRBJ1-4
cdr3_nt: TGTGCCAGCAGTGCGAAAACAGGAGAAAAACTGTTTTTT
cdr3_aa: CASSAKTGEKLFF

d_call: .
v_call: TRBV3-1/TRBV3-2
j_call: TRBJ2-1
cdr3_nt: TGTGCCAGCAGCCAAGAAACCCGGAGCTCCTACAATGAGCAGTTCTTC
cdr3_aa: CASSQETRSSYNEQFF

d_call: .
v_call: TRBV19
j_call: TRBJ1-2
cdr3_nt: TGTGCCAGTACCCCTACAGGGCTAGTTTCTAACGGCTACACCTTC
cdr3_aa: CASTPTGLVSNGYTF